The sequence of this T cell receptor beta chain was determined in a study of OX40 agonist ivuxolimab in advanced cancers. Comment on this clone: Antigen specificity is unknown.

Study-wide points: With doses of 0.1 to 3.0 mg/kg, CD4+ and CD8+ blood T cells had undergone clonal expansion by week 6. CD8+ T cells showed, on average, more clonal expansion than CD4+ cells.

Produced via immunoSEQ multiplex PCR; TCRdb's table is partial and in-frame only. The sample holds some 100,000 clones; about 93% are singletons and the top ten take under 0.95%. Sequenced here: CD4+ or CD8+ T cells sorted from blood, sampled in a trial of the OX40 agonist ivuxolimab. This receptor was identified in an adult with an advanced solid tumor such as melanoma, head and neck, liver or kidney cancer.

The CDR3 here is CASSPRRQGYNEQFF. Here the CDR3 DNA reads TGTGCCAGCAGCCCTAGAAGACAGGGCTACAATGAGCAGTTCTTC. V gene TRBV5-4 combines with J gene TRBJ2-1, with 7 bases fitting TRBD1. V shed 4 bases, J shed 3 bases, and the junction held 7 bases outside the gene matches. The CDR3 totals 15 residues. Germline assignment: CDR1 SGHNT and CDR2 YYREEE (reference sequence).